The clone carrying this T cell receptor beta chain was counted a few times. In the source study's methods: Cell counts per sample came from amplifying reference gene primers. The data were produced by immunoSEQ multiplex PCR, yet TCRdb's version contains in-frame clones alone and is incomplete. The V and J calls and clone size are taken from that table; D and trimming were inferred from the DNA. The sample has 85,000 to 120,000 clones; nearly 90% are singletons. This entry comes from a study of blood T cell repertoires in COVID-19. The V and J ends lost 2 bases and 5 bases, in that order; junction bases with no gene match: 8. CDR1 is SGHVS and CDR2 is FQNEAQ in the germline V gene. CDR3 length equals 17 residues.

This clonotype was sampled from a man aged 45-65 years with active COVID-19. Sequenced sample: peripheral blood. The genes are TRBV7-8 and TRBJ2-1; 11 bases fit TRBD1. Written as DNA, the CDR3 is TGTGCCAGCAGCTTAAGGCATCAGGGACAGGGGGACAATGAGCAGTTCTTC. Its translation is CASSLRHQGQGDNEQFF.